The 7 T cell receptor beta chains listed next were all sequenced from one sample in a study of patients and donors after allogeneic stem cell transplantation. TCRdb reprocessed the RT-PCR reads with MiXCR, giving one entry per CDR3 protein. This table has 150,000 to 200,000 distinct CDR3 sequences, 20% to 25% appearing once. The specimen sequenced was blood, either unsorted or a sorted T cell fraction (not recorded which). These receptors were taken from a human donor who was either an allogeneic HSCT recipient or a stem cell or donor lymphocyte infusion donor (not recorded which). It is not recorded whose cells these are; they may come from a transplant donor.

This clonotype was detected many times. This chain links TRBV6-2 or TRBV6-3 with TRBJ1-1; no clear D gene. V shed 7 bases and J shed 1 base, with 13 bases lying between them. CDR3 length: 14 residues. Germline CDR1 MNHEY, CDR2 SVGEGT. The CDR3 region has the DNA TGTGCCAGCACCTCACCCACACAGAACACTGAAGCTTTCTTT. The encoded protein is CASTSPTQNTEAFF.

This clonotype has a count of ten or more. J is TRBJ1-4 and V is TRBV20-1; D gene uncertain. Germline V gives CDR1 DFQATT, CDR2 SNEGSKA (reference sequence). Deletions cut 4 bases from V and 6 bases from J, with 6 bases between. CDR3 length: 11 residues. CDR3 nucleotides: TGCAGTGCTATCAGAGATGAAAAACTGTTTTTT. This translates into CSAIRDEKLFF.

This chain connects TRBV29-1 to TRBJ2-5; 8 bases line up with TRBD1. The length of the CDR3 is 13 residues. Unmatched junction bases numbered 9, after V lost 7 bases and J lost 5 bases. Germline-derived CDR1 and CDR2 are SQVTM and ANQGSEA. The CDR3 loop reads CSALAGGYETQYF. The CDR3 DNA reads TGCAGCGCTCTGGCAGGGGGCTACGAGACCCAGTACTTC.

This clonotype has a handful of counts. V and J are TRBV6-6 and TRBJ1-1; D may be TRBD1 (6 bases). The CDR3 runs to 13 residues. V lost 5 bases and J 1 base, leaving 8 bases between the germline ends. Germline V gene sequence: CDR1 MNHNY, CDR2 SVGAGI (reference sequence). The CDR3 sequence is CASSNRENTEAFF. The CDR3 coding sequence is TGTGCCAGCAGTAACAGGGAGAACACTGAAGCTTTCTTT.

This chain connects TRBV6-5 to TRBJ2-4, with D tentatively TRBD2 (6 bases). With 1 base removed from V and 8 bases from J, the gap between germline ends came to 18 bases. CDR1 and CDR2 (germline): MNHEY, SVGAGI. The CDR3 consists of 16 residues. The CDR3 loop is CASSYLSGEAEYIQYF. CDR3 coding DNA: TGTGCCAGCAGTTACTTATCGGGGGAAGCGGAATACATTCAGTACTTC.

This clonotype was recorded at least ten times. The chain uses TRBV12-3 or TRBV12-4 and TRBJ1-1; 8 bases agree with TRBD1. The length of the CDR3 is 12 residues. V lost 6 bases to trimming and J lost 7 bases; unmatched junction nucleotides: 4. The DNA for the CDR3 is TGTGCCAGCAGGATACAGGGGGGTGAAGCTTTCTTT. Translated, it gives CASRIQGGEAFF.

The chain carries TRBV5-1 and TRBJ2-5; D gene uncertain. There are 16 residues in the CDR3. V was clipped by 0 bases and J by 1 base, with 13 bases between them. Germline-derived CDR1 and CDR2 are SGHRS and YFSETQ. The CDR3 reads CASSLGTRAPQETQYF. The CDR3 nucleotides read TGCGCCAGCAGCTTGGGGACCCGGGCGCCCCAAGAGACCCAGTACTTC. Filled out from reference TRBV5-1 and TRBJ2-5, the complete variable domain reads KAGVTQTPRYLIKTRGQQVTLSCSPISGHRSVSWYQQTPGQGLQFLFEYFSETQRNKGNFPGRFSGRQFSNSRSEMNVSTLELGDSALYLCASSLGTRAPQETQYFGPGTRLLVL.